This T cell receptor beta chain was retrieved from a study of cytomegalovirus exposure and HLA in healthy donors. 13 Jbeta primers and 60 Vbeta primers were used for the PCR. Clones were read by immunoSEQ multiplex PCR, and TCRdb kept only the in-frame ones, dropping some. The repertoire holds about 260,000 clones, with roughly four fifths as singletons. Overall study results and limits: Previous analysis showed most TCR beta V segments were productive about 90% or about 30% of the time. It was in a later analysis that TCR association rates were seen to vary by HLA locus, highest for DRB1 and lowest for HLA-C.

The CDR3 loop spans 20 amino acids. The V gene's germline CDR1 is SGDLS and CDR2 YYNGEE. With 4 bases clipped from V and 2 bases from J, the junction kept 18 bases outside the gene matches. Healthy individuals who donated bone marrow served as the donors. Likely unrecorded immune exposures existed in these nominally healthy donors. In the case of this clone: What it recognizes is unknown.

The specimen sequenced was PBMCs. This chain connects TRBV9 to TRBJ2-1; 10 bases agree with TRBD1. This clonotype originated in a woman between 40 and 50 years old in good health and CMV-seropositive. This chain's CDR3 is CASSTRGRGTGENPYNEQFF. CDR3 DNA sequence: TGTGCCAGCAGCACCCGAGGAAGGGGGACAGGGGAAAATCCCTACAATGAGCAGTTCTTC.